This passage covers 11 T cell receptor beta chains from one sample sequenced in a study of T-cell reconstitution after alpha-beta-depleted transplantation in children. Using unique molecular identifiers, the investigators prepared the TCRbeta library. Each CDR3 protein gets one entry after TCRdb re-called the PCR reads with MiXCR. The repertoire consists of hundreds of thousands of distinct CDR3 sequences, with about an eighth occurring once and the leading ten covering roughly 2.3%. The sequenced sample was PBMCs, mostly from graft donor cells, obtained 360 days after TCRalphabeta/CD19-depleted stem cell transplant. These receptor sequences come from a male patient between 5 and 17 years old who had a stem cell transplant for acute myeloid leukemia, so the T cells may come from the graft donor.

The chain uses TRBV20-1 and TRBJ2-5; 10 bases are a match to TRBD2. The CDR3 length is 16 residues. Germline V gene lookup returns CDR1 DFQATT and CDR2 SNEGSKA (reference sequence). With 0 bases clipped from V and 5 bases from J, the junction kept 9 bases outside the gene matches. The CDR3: CSARDPSGRWGETQYF. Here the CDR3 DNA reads TGCAGTGCTAGAGATCCTAGCGGGAGATGGGGGGAGACCCAGTACTTC.

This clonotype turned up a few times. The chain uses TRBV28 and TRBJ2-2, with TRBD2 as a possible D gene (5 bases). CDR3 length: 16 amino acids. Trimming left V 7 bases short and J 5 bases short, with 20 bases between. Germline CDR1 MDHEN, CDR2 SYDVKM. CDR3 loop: CASKYRRGLRTGELFF. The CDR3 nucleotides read TGTGCCAGCAAATACCGCCGAGGGTTGCGAACCGGGGAGCTGTTTTTT.

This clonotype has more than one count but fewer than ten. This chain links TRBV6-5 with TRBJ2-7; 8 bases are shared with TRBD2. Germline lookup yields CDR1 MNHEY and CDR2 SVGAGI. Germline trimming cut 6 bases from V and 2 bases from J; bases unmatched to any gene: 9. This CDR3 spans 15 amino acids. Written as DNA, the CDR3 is TGTGCCAGCAGACTTACTAGCGGCGTACCCTACGAGCAGTACTTC. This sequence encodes CASRLTSGVPYEQYF.

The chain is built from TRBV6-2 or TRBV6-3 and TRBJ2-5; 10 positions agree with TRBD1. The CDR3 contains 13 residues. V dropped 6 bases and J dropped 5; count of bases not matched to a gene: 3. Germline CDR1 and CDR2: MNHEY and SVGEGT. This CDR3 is CASSRQGAETQYF. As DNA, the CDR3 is TGTGCCAGCAGCCGACAGGGGGCGGAGACCCAGTACTTC.

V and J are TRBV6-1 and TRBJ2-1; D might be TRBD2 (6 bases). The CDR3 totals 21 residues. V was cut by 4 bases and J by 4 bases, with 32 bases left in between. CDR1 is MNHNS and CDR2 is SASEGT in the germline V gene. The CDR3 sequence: CASSGRWVLKILARWYNEQFF. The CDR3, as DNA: TGTGCCAGCAGTGGACGATGGGTCCTGAAAATCCTAGCGCGATGGTACAATGAGCAGTTCTTC.

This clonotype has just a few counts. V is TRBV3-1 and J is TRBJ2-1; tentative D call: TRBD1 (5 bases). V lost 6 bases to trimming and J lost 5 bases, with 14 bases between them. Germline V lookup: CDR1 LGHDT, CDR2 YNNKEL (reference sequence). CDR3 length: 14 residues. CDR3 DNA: TGTGCCAGCAGATTAGACAGACTTGACAATGAGCAGTTCTTC. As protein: CASRLDRLDNEQFF.

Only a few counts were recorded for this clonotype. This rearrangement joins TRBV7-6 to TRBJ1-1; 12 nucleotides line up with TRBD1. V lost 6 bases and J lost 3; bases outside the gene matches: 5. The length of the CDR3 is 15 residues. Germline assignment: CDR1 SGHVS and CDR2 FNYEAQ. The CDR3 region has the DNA TGTGCCAGCAGACGGGACAGGGGGCAGGACACTGAAGCTTTCTTT. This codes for CASRRDRGQDTEAFF.

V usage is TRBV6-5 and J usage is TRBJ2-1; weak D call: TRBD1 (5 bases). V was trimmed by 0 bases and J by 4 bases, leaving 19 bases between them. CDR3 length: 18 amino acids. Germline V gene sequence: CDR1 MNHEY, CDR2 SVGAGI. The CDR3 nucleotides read TGTGCCAGCAGTTACTCCATTCCCACAGGCTCCTTTTACAATGAGCAGTTCTTC. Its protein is CASSYSIPTGSFYNEQFF.

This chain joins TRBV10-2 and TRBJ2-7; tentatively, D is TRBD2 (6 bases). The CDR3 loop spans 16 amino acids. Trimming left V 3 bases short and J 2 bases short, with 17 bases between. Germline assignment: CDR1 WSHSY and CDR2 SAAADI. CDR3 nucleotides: TGCGCCAGCAGTGATGGTGGAGCGGGCCTAACCTACGAGCAGTACTTC. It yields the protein CASSDGGAGLTYEQYF.

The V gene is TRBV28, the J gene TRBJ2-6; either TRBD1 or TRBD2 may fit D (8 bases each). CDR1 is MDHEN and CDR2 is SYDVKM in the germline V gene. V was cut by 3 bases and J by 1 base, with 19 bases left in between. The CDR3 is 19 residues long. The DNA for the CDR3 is TGTGCCAGCAGTTTCAGGGGGCGGGAGGTTACATCTGGGGCCAACGTCCTGACTTTC. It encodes CASSFRGREVTSGANVLTF.

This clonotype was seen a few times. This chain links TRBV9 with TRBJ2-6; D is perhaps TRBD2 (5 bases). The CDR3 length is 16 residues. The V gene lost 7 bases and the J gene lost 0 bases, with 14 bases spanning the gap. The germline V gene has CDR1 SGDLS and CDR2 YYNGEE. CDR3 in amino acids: CASGLRRPSGANVLTF. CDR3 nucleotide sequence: TGTGCCAGCGGACTTAGGCGCCCCTCTGGGGCCAACGTCCTGACTTTC.